This TCR beta chain derives from a study of shared clonotypes between healthy human individuals. Study findings and constraints: A reduction in generation probabilities was seen for non-shared clonotypes relative to those shared by all four donors.

Worth noting for this clone: Its antigen is unknown.

The CDR3 is made up of 16 amino acids. From germline, CDR1 is SGHRS and CDR2 YFSETQ. The J segment lost 0 bases and the V segment lost 4 bases, leaving 3 bases of the junction unmatched. Evenly divided among several immunoSEQ plates was the genomic DNA of each subset. Clones were read by immunoSEQ multiplex PCR, and TCRdb kept only the in-frame ones, dropping some. The sample holds 2 million to 2.5 million clones, 80% to 95% seen once. The chain carries TRBV5-1 and TRBJ2-1, with TRBD2 matching over 11 bases. Sample: naive CD4+ T cells from PBMCs. The sample's subset: CD45RA+ positively selected. The TCR comes from a young man in good health. Some clones in this sample may be carry-over from other donors' samples. CDR3 in DNA: TGCGCCAGCAGCCTGACTAGCGGGGTCTCCTACAATGAGCAGTTCTTC. This sequence encodes CASSLTSGVSYNEQFF.